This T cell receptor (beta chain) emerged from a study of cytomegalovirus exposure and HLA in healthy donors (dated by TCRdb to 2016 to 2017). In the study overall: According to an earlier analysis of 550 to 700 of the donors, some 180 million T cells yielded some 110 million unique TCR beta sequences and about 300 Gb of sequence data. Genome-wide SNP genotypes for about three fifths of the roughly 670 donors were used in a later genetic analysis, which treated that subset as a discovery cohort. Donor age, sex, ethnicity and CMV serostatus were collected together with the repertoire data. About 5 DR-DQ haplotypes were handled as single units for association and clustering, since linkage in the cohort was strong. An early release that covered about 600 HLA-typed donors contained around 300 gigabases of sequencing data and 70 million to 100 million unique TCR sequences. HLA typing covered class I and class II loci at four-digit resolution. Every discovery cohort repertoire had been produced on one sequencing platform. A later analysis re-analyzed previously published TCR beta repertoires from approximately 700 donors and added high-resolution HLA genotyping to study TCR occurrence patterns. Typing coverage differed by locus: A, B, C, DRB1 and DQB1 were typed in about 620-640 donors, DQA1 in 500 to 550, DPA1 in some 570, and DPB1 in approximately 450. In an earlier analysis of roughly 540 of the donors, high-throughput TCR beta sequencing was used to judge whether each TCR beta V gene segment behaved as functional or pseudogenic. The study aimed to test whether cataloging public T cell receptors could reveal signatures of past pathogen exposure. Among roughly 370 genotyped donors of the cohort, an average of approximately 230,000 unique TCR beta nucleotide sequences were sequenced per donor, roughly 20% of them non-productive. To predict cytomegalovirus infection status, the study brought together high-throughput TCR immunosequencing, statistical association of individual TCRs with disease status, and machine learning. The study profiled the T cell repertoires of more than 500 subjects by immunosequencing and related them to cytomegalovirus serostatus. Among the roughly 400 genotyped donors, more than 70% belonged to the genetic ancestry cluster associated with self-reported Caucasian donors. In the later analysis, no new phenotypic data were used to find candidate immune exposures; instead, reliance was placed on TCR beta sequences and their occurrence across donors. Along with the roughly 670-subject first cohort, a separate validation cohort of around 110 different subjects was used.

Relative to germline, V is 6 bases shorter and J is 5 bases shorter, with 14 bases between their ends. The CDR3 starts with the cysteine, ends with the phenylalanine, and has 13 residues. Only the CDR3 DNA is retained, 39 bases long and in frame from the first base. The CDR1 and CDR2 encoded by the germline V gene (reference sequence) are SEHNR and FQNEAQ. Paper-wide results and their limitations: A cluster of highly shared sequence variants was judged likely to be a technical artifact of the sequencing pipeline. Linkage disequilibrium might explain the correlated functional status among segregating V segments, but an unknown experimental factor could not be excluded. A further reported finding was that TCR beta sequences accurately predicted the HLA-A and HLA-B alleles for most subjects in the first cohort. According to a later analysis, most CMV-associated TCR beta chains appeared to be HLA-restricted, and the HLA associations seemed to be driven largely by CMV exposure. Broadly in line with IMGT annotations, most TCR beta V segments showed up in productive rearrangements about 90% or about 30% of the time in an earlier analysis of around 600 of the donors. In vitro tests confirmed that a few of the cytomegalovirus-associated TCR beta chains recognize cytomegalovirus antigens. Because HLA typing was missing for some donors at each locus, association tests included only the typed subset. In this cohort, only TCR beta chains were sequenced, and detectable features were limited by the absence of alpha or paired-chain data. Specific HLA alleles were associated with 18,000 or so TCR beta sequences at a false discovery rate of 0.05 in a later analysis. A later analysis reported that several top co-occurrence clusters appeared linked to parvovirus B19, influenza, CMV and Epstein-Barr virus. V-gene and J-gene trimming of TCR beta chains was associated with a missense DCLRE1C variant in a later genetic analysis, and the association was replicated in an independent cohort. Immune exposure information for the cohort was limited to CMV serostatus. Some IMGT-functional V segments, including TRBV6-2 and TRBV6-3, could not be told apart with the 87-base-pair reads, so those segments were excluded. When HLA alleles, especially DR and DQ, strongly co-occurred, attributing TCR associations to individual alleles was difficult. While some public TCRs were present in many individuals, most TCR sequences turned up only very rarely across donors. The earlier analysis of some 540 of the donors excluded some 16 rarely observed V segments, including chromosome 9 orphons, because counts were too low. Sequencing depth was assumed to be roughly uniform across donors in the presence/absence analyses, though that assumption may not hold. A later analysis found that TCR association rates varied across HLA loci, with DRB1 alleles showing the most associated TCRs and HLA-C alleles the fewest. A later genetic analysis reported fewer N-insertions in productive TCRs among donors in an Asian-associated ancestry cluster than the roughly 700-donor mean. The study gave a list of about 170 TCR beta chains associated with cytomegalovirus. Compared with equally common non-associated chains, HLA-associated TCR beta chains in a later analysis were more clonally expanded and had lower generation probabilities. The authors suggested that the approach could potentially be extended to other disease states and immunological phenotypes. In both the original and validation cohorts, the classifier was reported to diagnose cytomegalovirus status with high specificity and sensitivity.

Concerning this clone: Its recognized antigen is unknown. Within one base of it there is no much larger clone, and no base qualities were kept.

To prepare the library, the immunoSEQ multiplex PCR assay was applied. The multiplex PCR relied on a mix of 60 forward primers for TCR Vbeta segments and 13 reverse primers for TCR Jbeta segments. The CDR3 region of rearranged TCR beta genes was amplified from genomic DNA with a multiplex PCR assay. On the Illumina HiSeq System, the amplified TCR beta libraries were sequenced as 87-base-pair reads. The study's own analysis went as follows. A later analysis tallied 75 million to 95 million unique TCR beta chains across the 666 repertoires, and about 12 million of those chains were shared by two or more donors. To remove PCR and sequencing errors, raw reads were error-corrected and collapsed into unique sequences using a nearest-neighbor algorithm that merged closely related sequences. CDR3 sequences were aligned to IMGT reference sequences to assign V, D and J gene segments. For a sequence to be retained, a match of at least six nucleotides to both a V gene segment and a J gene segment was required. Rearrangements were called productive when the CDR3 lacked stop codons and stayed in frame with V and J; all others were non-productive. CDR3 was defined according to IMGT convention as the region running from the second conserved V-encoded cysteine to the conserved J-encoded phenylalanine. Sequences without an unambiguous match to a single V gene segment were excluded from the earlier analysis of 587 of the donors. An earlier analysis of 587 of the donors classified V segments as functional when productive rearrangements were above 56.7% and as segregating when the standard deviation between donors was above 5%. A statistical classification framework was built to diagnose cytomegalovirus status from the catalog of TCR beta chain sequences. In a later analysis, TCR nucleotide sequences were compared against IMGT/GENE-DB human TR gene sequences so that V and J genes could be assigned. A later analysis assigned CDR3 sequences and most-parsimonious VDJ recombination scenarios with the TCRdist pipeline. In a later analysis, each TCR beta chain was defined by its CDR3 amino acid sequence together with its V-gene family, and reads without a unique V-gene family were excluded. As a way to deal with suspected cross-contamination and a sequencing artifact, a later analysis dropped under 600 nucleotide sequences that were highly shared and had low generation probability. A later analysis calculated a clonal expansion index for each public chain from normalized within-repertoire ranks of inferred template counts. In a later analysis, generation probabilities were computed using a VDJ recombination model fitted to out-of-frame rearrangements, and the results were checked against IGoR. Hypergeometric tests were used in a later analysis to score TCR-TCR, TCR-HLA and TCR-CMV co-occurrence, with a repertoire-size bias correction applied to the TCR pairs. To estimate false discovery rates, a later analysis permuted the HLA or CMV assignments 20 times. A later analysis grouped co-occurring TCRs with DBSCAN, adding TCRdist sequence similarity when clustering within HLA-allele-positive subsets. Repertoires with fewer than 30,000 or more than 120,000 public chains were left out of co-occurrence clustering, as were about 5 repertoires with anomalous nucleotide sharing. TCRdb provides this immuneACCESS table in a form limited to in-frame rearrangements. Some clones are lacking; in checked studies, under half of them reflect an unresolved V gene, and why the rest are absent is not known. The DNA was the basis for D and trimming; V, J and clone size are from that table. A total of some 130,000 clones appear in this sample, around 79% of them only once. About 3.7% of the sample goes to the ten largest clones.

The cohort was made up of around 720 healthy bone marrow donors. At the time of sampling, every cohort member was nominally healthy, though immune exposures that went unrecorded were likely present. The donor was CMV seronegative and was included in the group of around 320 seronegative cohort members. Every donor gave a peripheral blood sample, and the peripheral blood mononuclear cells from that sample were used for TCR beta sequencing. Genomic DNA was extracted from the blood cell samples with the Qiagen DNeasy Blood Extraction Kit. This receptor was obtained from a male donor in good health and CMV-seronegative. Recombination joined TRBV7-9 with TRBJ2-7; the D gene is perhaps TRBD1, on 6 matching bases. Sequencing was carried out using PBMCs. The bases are TGTGCCAGCAGACCAACAGGGTCCGACGAGCAGTACTTC. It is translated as CASRPTGSDEQYF.